Reported below is one T cell receptor (beta chain). The protocol was immunoSEQ multiplex PCR, while the TCRdb copy is restricted to in-frame clones and leaves out a portion. Among some 390,000 clones listed, 85% to 90% were seen once. This CDR3 spans 11 amino acids. Losses at the gene ends were 8 bases for V and 5 bases for J; bases not matched to a gene: 4. CDR1 and CDR2 from the germline V gene are SQVTM and ANQGSEA. The data were taken from a study of blood T cell repertoires in COVID-19. Sequenced sample: PBMCs or T cells enriched from blood (not recorded which). This TCR came from a man aged 25 to 40 who had recovered from COVID-19. The chain joins TRBV29-1 to TRBJ2-7, with TRBD1 matching 9 bases. The CDR3 DNA sequence: TGCAGCCCGACAGGGGGTCACGAGCAGTACTTC. Encoded protein: CSPTGGHEQYF.